The clone carrying this TCR beta chain was picked up many times. Its target is not known. This specimen comes from a study of T cell repertoires in cytomegalovirus infection. Across the study: Selection of CMV epitopes for the study included recently identified HLA-C-restricted and well-studied HLA-B-restricted ones. It can be stated that public TCR beta signatures indicated CMV infection as well as a matching HLA type.

Via MiXCR, TCRdb re-called the reads, giving one row per CDR3 protein. Seen here are around 360,000 distinct CDR3 sequences, nearly 35% observed once, and the top ten hold about 14%. Between the trimmed V and J ends, which lost 3 bases and 4 bases, there was a span of 15 bases. This CDR3 spans 15 amino acids. Germline values: CDR1 SGHVS, CDR2 FQNEAQ. This chain joins TRBV7-8 and TRBJ1-1, with D maybe TRBD1 (6 bases). This material consisted of cultured PBMCs, taken from culture after CMV antigen stimulation. The receptor was isolated from a human donor in good health (CMV status not recorded). Some clones in this sample may be carry-over from other donors' samples. CDR3 region: CASSFRSQGTTEAFF. As DNA, the CDR3 is TGTGCCAGCAGCTTTCGGTCCCAGGGGACCACTGAAGCTTTCTTT.